This T cell receptor (beta chain) was observed in a study of CD8 T cells in Susac syndrome. The table lists this clonotype with a count of one. RNA was extracted with the RNeasy kit, and a quantity of roughly 0.5 to 1 ug was reverse transcribed using random hexamers. TCRdb reanalysed the immunoSEQ multiplex PCR reads using MiXCR and keeps one entry per CDR3 protein. Among 95,000 to 150,000 distinct CDR3 sequences listed, 93% were seen once. The CDR3 is made up of 16 amino acids. CDR1 and CDR2 from the germline V gene are SGHRS and YFSETQ. Losses at the gene ends were 4 bases for V and 0 bases for J; bases not matched to a gene: 3.

Sequenced material: CD8+ T cells from PBMCs. The TCR was taken from a human donor with multiple sclerosis. This chain uses TRBV5-1 with TRBJ2-1; 11 bases align to TRBD1. CDR3 sequence reads: CASSTGQGGSYNEQFF. The CDR3 DNA is TGCGCCAGCAGCACGGGACAGGGGGGCTCCTACAATGAGCAGTTCTTC.